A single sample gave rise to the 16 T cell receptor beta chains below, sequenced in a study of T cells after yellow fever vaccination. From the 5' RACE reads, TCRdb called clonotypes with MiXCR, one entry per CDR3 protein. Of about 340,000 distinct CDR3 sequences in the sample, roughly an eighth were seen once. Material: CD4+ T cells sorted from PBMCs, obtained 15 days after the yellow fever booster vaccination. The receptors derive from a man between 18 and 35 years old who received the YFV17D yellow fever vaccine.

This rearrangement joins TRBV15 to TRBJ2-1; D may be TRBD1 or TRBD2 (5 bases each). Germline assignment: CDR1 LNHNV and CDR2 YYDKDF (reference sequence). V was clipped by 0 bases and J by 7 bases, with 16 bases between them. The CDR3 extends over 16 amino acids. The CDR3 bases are TGTGCCACCAGCAGAGAGCCGGACATCTCGGGAAATGAGCAGTTCTTC. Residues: CATSREPDISGNEQFF.

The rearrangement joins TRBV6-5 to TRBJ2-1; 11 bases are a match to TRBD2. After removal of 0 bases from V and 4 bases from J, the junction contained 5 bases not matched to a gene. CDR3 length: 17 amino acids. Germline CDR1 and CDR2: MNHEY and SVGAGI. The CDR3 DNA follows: TGTGCCAGCAGTTACTCGACTAGCGGGATCCCATACAATGAGCAGTTCTTC. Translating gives CASSYSTSGIPYNEQFF.

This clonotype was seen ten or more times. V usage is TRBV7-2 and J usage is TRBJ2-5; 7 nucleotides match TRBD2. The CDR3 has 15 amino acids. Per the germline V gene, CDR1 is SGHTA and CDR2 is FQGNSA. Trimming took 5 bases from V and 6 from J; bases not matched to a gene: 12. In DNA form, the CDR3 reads TGTGCCAGCAGCCCCCAGATACTAGCGACTCAGACCCAGTACTTC. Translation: CASSPQILATQTQYF.

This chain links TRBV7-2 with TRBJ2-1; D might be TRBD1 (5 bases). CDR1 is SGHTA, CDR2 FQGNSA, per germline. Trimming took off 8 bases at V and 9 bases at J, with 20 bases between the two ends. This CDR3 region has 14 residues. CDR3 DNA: TGTGCCAGCGGGGTCTTCAGGGCTGATAGTGAGCAGTTCTTC. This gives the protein CASGVFRADSEQFF.

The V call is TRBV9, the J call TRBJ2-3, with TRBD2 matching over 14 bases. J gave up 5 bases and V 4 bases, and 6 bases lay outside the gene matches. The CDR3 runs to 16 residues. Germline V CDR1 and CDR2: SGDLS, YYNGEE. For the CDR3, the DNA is TGTGCCAGCAGCATGACTAGCGGGGGGGCTAGAGATACGCAGTATTTT. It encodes CASSMTSGGARDTQYF. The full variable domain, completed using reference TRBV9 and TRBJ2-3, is DSGVTQTPKHLITATGQRVTLRCSPRSGDLSVYWYQQSLDQGLQFLIQYYNGEERAKGNILERFSAQQFPDLHSELNLSSLELGDSALYFCASSMTSGGARDTQYFGPGTRLTVL.

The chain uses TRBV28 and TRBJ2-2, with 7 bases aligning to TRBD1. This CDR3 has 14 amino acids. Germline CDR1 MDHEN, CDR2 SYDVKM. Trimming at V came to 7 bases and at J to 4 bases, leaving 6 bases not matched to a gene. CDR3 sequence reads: CASIQGLVTGELFF. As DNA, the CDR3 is TGTGCCAGCATACAGGGGTTGGTCACCGGGGAGCTGTTTTTT.

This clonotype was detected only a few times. The CDR3 sequence is CASSLLAGGHEQYF. CDR3 sequence (DNA): TGTGCCAGCAGCTTGCTAGCGGGGGGCCACGAGCAGTACTTC. This chain uses TRBV5-4 with TRBJ2-7; 11 nucleotides align to TRBD2. The CDR3 is made up of 14 amino acids. J gave up 5 bases and V 1 base, and 2 bases lay outside the gene matches. Germline CDR1 reads SGHNT; CDR2 reads YYREEE (reference sequence).

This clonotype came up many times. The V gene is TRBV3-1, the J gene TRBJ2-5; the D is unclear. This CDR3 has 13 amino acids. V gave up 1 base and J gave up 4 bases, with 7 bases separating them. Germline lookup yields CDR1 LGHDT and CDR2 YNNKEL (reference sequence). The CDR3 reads CASSQGVLETQYF. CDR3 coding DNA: TGTGCCAGCAGCCAAGGGGTGCTAGAGACCCAGTACTTC.

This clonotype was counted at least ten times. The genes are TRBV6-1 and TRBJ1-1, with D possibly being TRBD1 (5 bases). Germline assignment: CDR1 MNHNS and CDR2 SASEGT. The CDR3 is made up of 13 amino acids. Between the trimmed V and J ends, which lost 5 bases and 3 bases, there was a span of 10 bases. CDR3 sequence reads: CASSNTGDTEAFF. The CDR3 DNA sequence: TGTGCCAGCAGTAATACGGGGGACACTGAAGCTTTCTTT.

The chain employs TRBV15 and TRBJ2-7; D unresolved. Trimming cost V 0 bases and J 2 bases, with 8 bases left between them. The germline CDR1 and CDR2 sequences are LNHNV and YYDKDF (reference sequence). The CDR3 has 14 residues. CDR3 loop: CATSRESETYEQYF. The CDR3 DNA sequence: TGTGCCACCAGCAGAGAGAGCGAGACCTACGAGCAGTACTTC.

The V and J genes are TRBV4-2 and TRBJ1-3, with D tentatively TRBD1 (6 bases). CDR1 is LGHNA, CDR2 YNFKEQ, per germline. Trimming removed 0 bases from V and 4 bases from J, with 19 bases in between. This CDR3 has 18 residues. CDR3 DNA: TGTGCCAGCAGCCAAGATCTTTTGCCCAGGGGAGAAGGAAACACCATATATTTT. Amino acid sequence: CASSQDLLPRGEGNTIYF.

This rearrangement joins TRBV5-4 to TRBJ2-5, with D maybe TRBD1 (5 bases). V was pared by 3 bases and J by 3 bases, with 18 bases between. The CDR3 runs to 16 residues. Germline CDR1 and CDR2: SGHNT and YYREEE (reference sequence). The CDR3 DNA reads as TGTGCCAGCAGCTCCCTTACAGGTATTCAGGAAGAGACCCAGTACTTC. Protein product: CASSSLTGIQEETQYF.

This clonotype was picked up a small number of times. CDR3 DNA sequence: TGTGCCAGCAGCGAGGACAGGGGGGTCTTTGGAAACACCATATATTTT. Translating gives CASSEDRGVFGNTIYF. This sequence joins TRBV5-5 and TRBJ1-3; TRBD1 matches at 10 bases. This CDR3 contains 16 residues. CDR1 and CDR2 (germline): SGHKS, YYEKEE (reference sequence). The ends lost 4 bases at V and 3 bases at J; junction bases unmatched: 7.

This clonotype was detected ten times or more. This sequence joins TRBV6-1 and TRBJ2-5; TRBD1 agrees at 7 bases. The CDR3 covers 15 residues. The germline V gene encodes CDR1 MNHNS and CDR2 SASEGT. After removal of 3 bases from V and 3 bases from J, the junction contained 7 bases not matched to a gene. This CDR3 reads CASSDWGQNKETQYF. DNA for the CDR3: TGTGCCAGCAGTGATTGGGGACAGAACAAAGAGACCCAGTACTTC.

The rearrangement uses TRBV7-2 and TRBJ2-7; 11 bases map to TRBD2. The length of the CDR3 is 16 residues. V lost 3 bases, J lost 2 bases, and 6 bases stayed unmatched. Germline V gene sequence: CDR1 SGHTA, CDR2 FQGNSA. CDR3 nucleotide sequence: TGTGCCAGCAGCTTGGTTAGCGGGGGGGACACCTACGAGCAGTACGTC. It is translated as CASSLVSGGDTYEQYV.

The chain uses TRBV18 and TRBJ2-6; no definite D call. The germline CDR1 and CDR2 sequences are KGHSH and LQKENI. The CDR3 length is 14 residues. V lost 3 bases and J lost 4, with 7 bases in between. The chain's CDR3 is CASSPPSGANVLTF. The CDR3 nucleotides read TGTGCCAGCTCACCCCCTTCCGGGGCCAACGTCCTGACTTTC. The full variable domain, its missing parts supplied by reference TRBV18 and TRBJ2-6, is NAGVMQNPRHLVRRRGQEARLRCSPMKGHSHVYWYRQLPEEGLKFMVYLQKENIIDESGMPKERFSAEFPKEGPSILRIQQVVRGDSAAYFCASSPPSGANVLTFGAGSRLTVL.